Listed below are T cell receptor beta chains from one sample, sequenced in a study of T-cell reconstitution after alpha-beta-depleted transplantation in children. TCRdb analysed the PCR reads with MiXCR anew, one entry per CDR3 protein. The sample carries approximately 100,000 distinct CDR3 sequences, 12% recorded once. This specimen consisted of PBMCs from the stem cell graft donor, obtained from the stem cell graft. The receptor source for this set is a human donor who donated a stem cell graft to a child with inherited bone marrow failure. Each CDR3 is given with its conserved first and last residue. Each record gives: D gene, V gene, J gene, clone size, CDR3 DNA, CDR3 protein. D genes are given only for firm matches. Only some rows state a clone size, as once, few, many or a class for expanded clones.

TRBD2	TRBV5-6	TRBJ2-1	many	TGTGCCAGCAGCTTACCCTCGGGAGGGGTTCAGTTCTTC	CASSLPSGGVQFF
TRBD2	TRBV29-1	TRBJ2-1	-	TGCAGCGTAGCTAGCGGGAGGGCCAAGAATGAGCAGTTCTTC	CSVASGRAKNEQFF
-	TRBV29-1	TRBJ1-2	-	TGCAGCGTTGAAAGAGGGGGGCTGGGCTACACCTTC	CSVERGGLGYTF
TRBD1	TRBV10-3	TRBJ2-5	many	TGTGCCATCAGTGAGGGACAGGGCGGGGAGACCCAGTACTTC	CAISEGQGGETQYF
TRBD2	TRBV11-2	TRBJ2-7	many	TGTGCCAGCAGCTCAAGGACTAGCGGCTCCTACGAGCAGTACTTC	CASSSRTSGSYEQYF
TRBD1	TRBV23-1	TRBJ2-5	-	TGCGCCAGCAGTCAATGGGGGACAGTTCCCCAAGAGACCCAGTACTTC	CASSQWGTVPQETQYF
TRBD1	TRBV12-3/TRBV12-4	TRBJ1-5	-	TGTGCCAGCAGAACGGGACAGATCAATCAGCCCCAGCATTTT	CASRTGQINQPQHF
-	TRBV20-1	TRBJ2-7	many	TGCAGTGCGGAAAGGGAGTGGGGTACCTACGAGCAGTACTTC	CSAEREWGTYEQYF
-	TRBV5-4	TRBJ2-7	many	TGTGCCAGCAGCGCGTGGTCTTCCGTCTACGAGCAGTACTTC	CASSAWSSVYEQYF
TRBD2	TRBV20-1	TRBJ2-2	many	TGCAGTGCGCTTGTCGCGGGGGGCCGCACCGGGGAGCTGTTTTTT	CSALVAGGRTGELFF
TRBD2	TRBV20-1	TRBJ2-7	many	TGCAGTGCTAGTTCTAGCGGGAGTTCCCACGAGCAGTACTTC	CSASSSGSSHEQYF
TRBD1	TRBV12-3/TRBV12-4	TRBJ2-4	many	TGTGCCAGCAGACTCAGGGGGAACATTCAGTACTTC	CASRLRGNIQYF
-	TRBV20-1	TRBJ1-2	few	TGCAGTGCTGATAGGGCCTATGGCTACACCTTC	CSADRAYGYTF
TRBD2	TRBV5-1	TRBJ2-3	many	TGCGCCAGCAGCTTGGCCCCGGGGGGGGGCACAGATACGCAGTATTTT	CASSLAPGGGTDTQYF
TRBD1	TRBV5-1	TRBJ1-1	many	TGCGCCAGCAGCTTGGCCGGACAGGGGGGGACTGAAGCTTTCTTT	CASSLAGQGGTEAFF
TRBD1	TRBV11-1	TRBJ2-2	many	TGTGCCAGCAGCTTATATCTGAGACAGGGGTCCACCGGGGAGCTGTTTTTT	CASSLYLRQGSTGELFF
-	TRBV15	TRBJ1-5	few	TGTGCCACCAGCAGGGGTTATAGCAATCAGCCCCAGCATTTT	CATSRGYSNQPQHF
TRBD2	TRBV5-1	TRBJ2-1	many	TGCGCCAGCAGCCCGGCGGCTAGCGGGAGAGAGTACAATGAGCAGTTCTTC	CASSPAASGREYNEQFF
-	TRBV7-8	TRBJ1-2	-	TGTGCCAGCAGCCCCGGACTCCCCTGTGGCTACACCTTC	CASSPGLPCGYTF
-	TRBV5-1	TRBJ1-1	many	TGCGCCAGCAGCTCCCTGCGAGGACACAATACTGAAGCTTTCTTT	CASSSLRGHNTEAFF
-	TRBV7-9	TRBJ2-7	many	TGTGCCAGCAGCCCCAGAGATGAGCAGTACTTC	CASSPRDEQYF
-	TRBV12-3/TRBV12-4	TRBJ2-2	many	TGTGCCAGCAGTTTTTTGAGGGGGGACGGGGAGCTGTTTTTT	CASSFLRGDGELFF
-	TRBV10-3	TRBJ1-1	few	TGTGCCATCAGTGGGACAGCGCAGAACACTGAAGCTTTCTTT	CAISGTAQNTEAFF
-	TRBV5-1	TRBJ1-5	many	TGCGCCAGCAGCTGGGGTGTGGGGCGCAATCAGCCCCAGCATTTT	CASSWGVGRNQPQHF
-	TRBV6-2/TRBV6-3	TRBJ1-1	many	TGTGCCAGCAGCCGGGGAACGGGCCAATTCACTGAAGCTTTCTTT	CASSRGTGQFTEAFF
TRBD2	TRBV15	TRBJ2-3	many	TGTGCCACCAGCAGGCCGACTAGCGGGAGGAATACGCAGTATTTT	CATSRPTSGRNTQYF
TRBD2	TRBV4-3	TRBJ2-2	many	TGCGCCAGCAGCCTCAGCGGGGGGGGGGCCGGGGAGCTGTTTTTT	CASSLSGGGAGELFF
-	TRBV20-1	TRBJ2-7	many	TGCAGTGCTAGGAGTCCCCGGGCCCTCTCCTACGAGCAGTACTTC	CSARSPRALSYEQYF
-	TRBV7-3	TRBJ2-3	many	TGTGCCAGCAGCTTAATGGGAACCGCAGATACGCAGTATTTT	CASSLMGTADTQYF
TRBD1	TRBV20-1	TRBJ1-5	few	TGCAGTGCTAGAGATCGACAGGGCGGTCAGCCCCAGCATTTT	CSARDRQGGQPQHF
-	TRBV9	TRBJ2-7	-	TGTGCCAGCAGCGGTGGGGCGGGCCTCTCCTACGAGCAGTACTTC	CASSGGAGLSYEQYF
-	TRBV4-2	TRBJ2-7	many	TGTGCCAGCAGCCAAGCGGCGCGGGGGACAATCTACGAGCAGTACTTC	CASSQAARGTIYEQYF
-	TRBV20-1	TRBJ2-1	-	TGCAGTGCTAGACTAGCGCGCTCCTACAATGAGCAGTTCTTC	CSARLARSYNEQFF
TRBD2	TRBV4-3	TRBJ2-1	many	TGCGCCAGCAGCCAAGATACGGGGGGGGGTAACAATGAGCAGTTCTTC	CASSQDTGGGNNEQFF
-	TRBV7-2	TRBJ2-3	many	TGTGCCAGCACCAGCACGAACCTACGAGGGGCTACGCAGTATTTT	CASTSTNLRGATQYF
TRBD1	TRBV7-2	TRBJ2-7	many	TGTGCCAGCAGCTTAGAAGGGACAGGGTACGAGCAGTACTTC	CASSLEGTGYEQYF
TRBD1	TRBV6-1	TRBJ1-1	many	TGTGCCAGCAGTACAGGGGGCGGACGGCCTGAAGCTTTCTTT	CASSTGGGRPEAFF
-	TRBV29-1	TRBJ2-7	many	TGCAGCGTTCTACAGATACCCTACGAGCAGTACTTC	CSVLQIPYEQYF
-	TRBV4-1	TRBJ2-2	-	TGCGCCAGCAGCCATCGGGCAGGGAACCCCGGGGAGCTGTTTTTT	CASSHRAGNPGELFF
-	TRBV2	TRBJ2-2	many	TGTGCCAGCTTGAACGGCCGCCGTGGGGTCGGGGAGCTGTTTTTT	CASLNGRRGVGELFF
TRBD1	TRBV27	TRBJ2-2	-	TGTGCCAGCAGTTTATTAGGGGGCCACGGGGAGCTGTTTTTT	CASSLLGGHGELFF
TRBD2	TRBV24-1	TRBJ2-5	few	TGTGCCACCAGTGACGGGACTAGCGGGGGAGAGACCCAGTACTTC	CATSDGTSGGETQYF
TRBD2	TRBV5-6	TRBJ2-1	many	TGTGCCAGCAGCTTGAGCGGGAGTAGGTCCTACAATGAGCAGTTCTTC	CASSLSGSRSYNEQFF
TRBD2	TRBV4-3	TRBJ2-3	many	TGCGCCAGCAGCCAAGGCACTAGCGGGAATGGGGATACGCAGTATTTT	CASSQGTSGNGDTQYF
-	TRBV13	TRBJ2-3	once	TGTGCCAGCAGCACCAGTTCCACAGATACGCAGTATTTT	CASSTSSTDTQYF
-	TRBV28	TRBJ2-7	many	TGTGCCAGCAGTTTTCGGGCCTACGAGCAGTACTTC	CASSFRAYEQYF
-	TRBV27	TRBJ2-1	many	TGTGCCAGCAGTTTATGGCAGGGGAGTAATGAGCAGTTCTTC	CASSLWQGSNEQFF
-	TRBV4-3	TRBJ2-7	-	TGCGCCAGCAGCCTGGACGTAAGCTACGAGCAGTACTTC	CASSLDVSYEQYF
-	TRBV6-2/TRBV6-3	TRBJ2-1	-	TGTGCCAGCAGTTATCGGAGGGGAACTGAGCAGTTCTTC	CASSYRRGTEQFF
-	TRBV5-1	TRBJ2-7	many	TGCGCCAGCAGCCCGGAGACAGCAATCTACGAGCAGTACTTC	CASSPETAIYEQYF
-	TRBV6-5	TRBJ2-2	few	TGTGCCAGCAGTTTACTCGGGGTGGGGCAAAACACCGGGGAGCTGTTTTTT	CASSLLGVGQNTGELFF
TRBD2	TRBV4-3	TRBJ2-2	many	TGCGCCAGCAGCCACCCCCCCGGACTAGCGGGAGGGCTGAACACCGGGGAGCTGTTTTTT	CASSHPPGLAGGLNTGELFF
-	TRBV2	TRBJ2-7	-	TGTGCCAGCAGTGATCAGGGCAGCTCCTACGAGCAGTACTTC	CASSDQGSSYEQYF
-	TRBV20-1	TRBJ1-5	many	TGCAGTGCTAGAGCGGACGGGCCGGTAGGGGCCCAGCATTTT	CSARADGPVGAQHF
-	TRBV5-4	TRBJ2-1	few	TGTGCCAGCAGCTCCCACGGAGGGGGGGGGCCCTACAATGAGCAGTTCTTC	CASSSHGGGGPYNEQFF